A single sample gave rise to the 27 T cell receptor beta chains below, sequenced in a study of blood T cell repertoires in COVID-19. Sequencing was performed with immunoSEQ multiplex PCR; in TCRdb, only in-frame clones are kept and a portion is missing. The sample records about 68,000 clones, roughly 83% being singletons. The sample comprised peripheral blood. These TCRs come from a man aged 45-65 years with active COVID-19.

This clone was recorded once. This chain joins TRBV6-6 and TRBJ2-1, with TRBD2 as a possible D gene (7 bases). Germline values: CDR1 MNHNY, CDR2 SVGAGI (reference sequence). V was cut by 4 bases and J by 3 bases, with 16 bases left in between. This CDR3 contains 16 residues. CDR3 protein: CASSLLGRGYYNEQFF. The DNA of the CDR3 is TGTGCCAGCAGTTTACTTGGGAGGGGGTACTACAATGAGCAGTTCTTC.

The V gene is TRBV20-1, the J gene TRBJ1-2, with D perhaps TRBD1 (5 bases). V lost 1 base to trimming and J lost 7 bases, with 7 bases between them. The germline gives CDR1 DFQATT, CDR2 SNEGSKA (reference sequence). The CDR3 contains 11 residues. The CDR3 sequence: CSARGDSGYTF. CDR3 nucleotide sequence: TGCAGTGCTAGAGGTGACAGTGGCTACACCTTC.

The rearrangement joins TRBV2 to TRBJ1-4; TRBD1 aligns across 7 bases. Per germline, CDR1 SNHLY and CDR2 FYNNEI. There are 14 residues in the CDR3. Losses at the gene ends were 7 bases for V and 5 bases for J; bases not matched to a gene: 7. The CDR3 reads CASNPDRQNEKLFF. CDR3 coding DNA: TGTGCCAGCAATCCGGACAGGCAAAATGAAAAACTGTTTTTT.

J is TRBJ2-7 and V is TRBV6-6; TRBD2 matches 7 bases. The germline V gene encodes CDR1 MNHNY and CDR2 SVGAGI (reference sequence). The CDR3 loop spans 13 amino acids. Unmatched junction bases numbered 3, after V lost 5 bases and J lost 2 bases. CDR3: CASSIAGPYEQYF. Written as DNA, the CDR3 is TGTGCCAGCAGTATAGCGGGCCCCTACGAGCAGTACTTC.

The CDR3 nucleotides are TGCGCCAGCAGCTTGAGGGGGCACGAAAACATTCAGTACTTC. This codes for CASSLRGHENIQYF. V gene TRBV5-1 combines with J gene TRBJ2-4; TRBD1 matches 7 bases. V lost 1 base and J lost 5; bases outside the gene matches: 3. Germline CDR1 is SGHRS and CDR2 is YFSETQ. The CDR3 totals 14 residues.

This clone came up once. In DNA, the CDR3 is TGTGCCAGCAGCCTGCAGGGGGCGAATGGCTACACCTTC. Its translation is CASSLQGANGYTF. This sequence joins TRBV16 and TRBJ1-2; 8 nucleotides line up with TRBD1. V lost 4 bases and J lost 6; bases outside the gene matches: 4. The CDR3 covers 13 residues. Germline CDR1 KGHSY, CDR2 FQNENV. Looking up the rest from reference TRBV16 and TRBJ1-2 gives the full variable domain: GEEVAQTPKHLVRGEGQKAKLYCAPIKGHSYVFWYQQVLKNEFKFLISFQNENVFDETGMPKERFSAKCLPNSPCSLEIQATKLEDSAVYFCASSLQGANGYTFGSGTRLTVV.

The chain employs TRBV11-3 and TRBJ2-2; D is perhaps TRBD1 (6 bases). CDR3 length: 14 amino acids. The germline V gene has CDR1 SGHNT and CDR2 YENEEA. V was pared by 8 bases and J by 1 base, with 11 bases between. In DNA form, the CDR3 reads TGTGCCAGCTCCCTGACAGGGAACACCGGGGAGCTGTTTTTT. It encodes CASSLTGNTGELFF.

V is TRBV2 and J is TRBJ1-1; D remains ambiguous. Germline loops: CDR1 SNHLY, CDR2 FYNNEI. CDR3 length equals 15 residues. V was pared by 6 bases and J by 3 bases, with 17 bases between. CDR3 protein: CASRARPLEDTEAFF. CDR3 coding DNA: TGTGCCAGCAGGGCCCGACCCTTAGAGGACACTGAAGCTTTCTTT.

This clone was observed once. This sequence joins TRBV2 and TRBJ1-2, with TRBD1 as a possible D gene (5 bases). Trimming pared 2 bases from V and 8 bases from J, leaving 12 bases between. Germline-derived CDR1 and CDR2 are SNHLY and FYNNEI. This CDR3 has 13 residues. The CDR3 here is CASSEIGGGGYTF. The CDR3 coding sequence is TGTGCCAGCAGTGAAATCGGGGGTGGCGGCTACACCTTC.

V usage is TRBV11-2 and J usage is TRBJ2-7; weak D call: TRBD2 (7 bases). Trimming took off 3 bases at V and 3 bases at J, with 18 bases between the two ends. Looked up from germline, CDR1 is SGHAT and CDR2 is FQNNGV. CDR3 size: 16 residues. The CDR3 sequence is CASSLIPGGAVYEQYF. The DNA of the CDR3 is TGTGCCAGCAGCTTGATACCGGGGGGCGCGGTCTACGAGCAGTACTTC. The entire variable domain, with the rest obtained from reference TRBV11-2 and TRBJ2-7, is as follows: EAGVAQSPRYKIIEKRQSVAFWCNPISGHATLYWYQQILGQGPKLLIQFQNNGVVDDSQLPKDRFSAERLKGVDSTLKIQPAKLEDSAVYLCASSLIPGGAVYEQYFGPGTRLTVT.

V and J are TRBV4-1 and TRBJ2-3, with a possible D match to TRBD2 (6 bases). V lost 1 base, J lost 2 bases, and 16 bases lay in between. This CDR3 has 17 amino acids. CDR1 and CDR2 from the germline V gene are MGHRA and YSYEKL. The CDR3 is CASSQAWGRMITDTQYF. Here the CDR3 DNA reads TGCGCCAGCAGCCAAGCGTGGGGGAGGATGATCACAGATACGCAGTATTTT.

CDR3 nucleotide sequence: TGTGCCAGCAGCCCGACTAGCGGGAGGGGGGATGAGCAGTTCTTC. Its protein is CASSPTSGRGDEQFF. The V call is TRBV7-2, the J call TRBJ2-1; TRBD2 agrees at 14 bases. Germline V gene sequence: CDR1 SGHTA, CDR2 FQGNSA. There are 15 residues in the CDR3. Trimming removed 5 bases from V and 8 bases from J; junction bases left unmatched: 5. The variable domain in full, completed from reference TRBV7-2 and TRBJ2-1, reads GAGVSQSPSNKVTEKGKDVELRCDPISGHTALYWYRQSLGQGLEFLIYFQGNSAPDKSGLPSDRFSAERTGGSVSTLTIQRTQQEDSAVYLCASSPTSGRGDEQFFGPGTRLTVL.

The CDR3 loop reads CASKRGQDYGYTF. As DNA, the CDR3 is TGTGCCAGTAAGCGAGGACAGGATTATGGCTACACCTTC. V and J are TRBV19 and TRBJ1-2, with 7 bases lining up with TRBD1. The ends lost 7 bases at V and 5 bases at J; junction bases unmatched: 7. The CDR3 extends over 13 amino acids. Per the germline V gene, CDR1 is LNHDA and CDR2 is SQIVND (reference sequence).

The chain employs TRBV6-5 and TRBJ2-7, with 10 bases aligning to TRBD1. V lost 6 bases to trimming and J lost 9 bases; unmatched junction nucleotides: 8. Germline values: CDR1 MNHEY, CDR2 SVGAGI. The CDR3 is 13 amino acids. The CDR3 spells CASRGTGEVGQYF. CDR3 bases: TGTGCCAGCAGAGGGACAGGGGAGGTAGGGCAGTACTTC.

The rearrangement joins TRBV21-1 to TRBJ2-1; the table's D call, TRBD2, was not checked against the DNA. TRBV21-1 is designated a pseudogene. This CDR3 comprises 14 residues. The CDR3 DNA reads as TGTGCCAGCAGCAAAGGGCGGCTTAGGAATGAGCAGTTCTTC. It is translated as CASSKGRLRNEQFF.

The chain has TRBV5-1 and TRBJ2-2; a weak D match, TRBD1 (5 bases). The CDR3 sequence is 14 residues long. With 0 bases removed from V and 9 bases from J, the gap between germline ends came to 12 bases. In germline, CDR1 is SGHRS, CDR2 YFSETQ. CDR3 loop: CASSLGSGNRELFF. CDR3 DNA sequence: TGCGCCAGCAGCTTGGGGTCAGGGAACCGGGAGCTGTTTTTT.

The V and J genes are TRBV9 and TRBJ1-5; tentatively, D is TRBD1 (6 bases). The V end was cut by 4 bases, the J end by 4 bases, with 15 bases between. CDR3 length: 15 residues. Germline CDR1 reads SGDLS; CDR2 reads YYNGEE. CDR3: CASSPDGTPNQPQHF. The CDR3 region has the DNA TGTGCCAGCAGCCCAGACGGGACACCTAATCAGCCCCAGCATTTT.

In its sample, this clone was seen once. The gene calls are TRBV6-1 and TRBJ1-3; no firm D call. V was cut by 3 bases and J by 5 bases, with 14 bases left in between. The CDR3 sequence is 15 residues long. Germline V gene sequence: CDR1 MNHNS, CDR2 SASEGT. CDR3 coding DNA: TGTGCCAGCAGTGATGCCGGGTCCTTCAGAAACACCATATATTTT. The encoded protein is CASSDAGSFRNTIYF.

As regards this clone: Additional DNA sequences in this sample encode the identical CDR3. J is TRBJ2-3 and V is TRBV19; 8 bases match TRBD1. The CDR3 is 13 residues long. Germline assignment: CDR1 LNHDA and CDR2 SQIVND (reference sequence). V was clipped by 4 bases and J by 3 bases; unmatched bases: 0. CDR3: CASSNRGTDTQYF. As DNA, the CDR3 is TGTGCCAGTAGTAACAGGGGGACAGATACGCAGTATTTT.

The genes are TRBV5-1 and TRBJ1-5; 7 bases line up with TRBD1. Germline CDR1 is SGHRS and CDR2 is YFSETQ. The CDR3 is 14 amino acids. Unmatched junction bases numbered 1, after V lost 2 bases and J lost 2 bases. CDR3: CASSFQGGNQPQHF. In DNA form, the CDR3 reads TGCGCCAGCAGCTTTCAGGGGGGCAATCAGCCCCAGCATTTT.

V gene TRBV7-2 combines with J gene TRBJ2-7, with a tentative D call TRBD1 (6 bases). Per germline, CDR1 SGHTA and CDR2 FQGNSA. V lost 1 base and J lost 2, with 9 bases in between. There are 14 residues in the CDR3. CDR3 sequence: CASSLVWDTYEQYF. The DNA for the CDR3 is TGTGCCAGCAGCTTAGTTTGGGACACCTACGAGCAGTACTTC.

As DNA, the CDR3 is TGTGCCAGCTCGCCGGGACAGGGGATATGGGCTAACTATGGCTACACCTTC. This translates into CASSPGQGIWANYGYTF. The chain carries TRBV18 and TRBJ1-2, with TRBD1 matching 10 bases. The CDR3 totals 17 residues. CDR1 and CDR2 (germline): KGHSH, LQKENI. Germline trimming cut 6 bases from V and 0 bases from J; bases unmatched to any gene: 10. Variable domain in full (rest from reference TRBV18 and TRBJ1-2): NAGVMQNPRHLVRRRGQEARLRCSPMKGHSHVYWYRQLPEEGLKFMVYLQKENIIDESGMPKERFSAEFPKEGPSILRIQQVVRGDSAAYFCASSPGQGIWANYGYTFGSGTRLTVV.

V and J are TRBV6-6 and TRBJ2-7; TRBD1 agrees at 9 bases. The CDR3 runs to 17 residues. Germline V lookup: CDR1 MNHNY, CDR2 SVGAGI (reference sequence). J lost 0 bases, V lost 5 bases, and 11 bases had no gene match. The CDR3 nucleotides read TGTGCCAGCAGTCTCCTCCCCGGGACAGGGATCTCCTACGAGCAGTACTTC. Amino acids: CASSLLPGTGISYEQYF.

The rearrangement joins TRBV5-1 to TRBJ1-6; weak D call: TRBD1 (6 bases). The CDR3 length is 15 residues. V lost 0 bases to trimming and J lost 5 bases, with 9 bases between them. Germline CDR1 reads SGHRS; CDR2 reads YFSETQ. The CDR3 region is CASSLVAGDNSPLHF. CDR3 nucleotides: TGCGCCAGCAGCTTGGTGGCAGGGGATAATTCACCCCTCCACTTT.

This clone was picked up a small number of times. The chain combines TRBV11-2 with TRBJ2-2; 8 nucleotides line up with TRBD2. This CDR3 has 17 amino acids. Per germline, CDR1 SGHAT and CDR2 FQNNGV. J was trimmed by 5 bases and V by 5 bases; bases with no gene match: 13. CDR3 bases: TGTGCCAGCAGCCCGTCACCCGGGACTAGATCGACCGGGGAGCTGTTTTTT. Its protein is CASSPSPGTRSTGELFF.

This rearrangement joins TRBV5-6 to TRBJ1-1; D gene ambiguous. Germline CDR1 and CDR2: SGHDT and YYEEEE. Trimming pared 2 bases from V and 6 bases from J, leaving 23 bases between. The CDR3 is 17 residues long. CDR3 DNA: TGTGCCAGCAGCTTTTTTTCCATGGCAGCCCTAAGCGCTGAAGCTTTCTTT. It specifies CASSFFSMAALSAEAFF.

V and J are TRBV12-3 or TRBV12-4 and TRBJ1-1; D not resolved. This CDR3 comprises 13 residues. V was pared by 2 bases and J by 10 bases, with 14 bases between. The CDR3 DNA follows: TGTGCCAGCAGTTTAAGGAGGGAGTCAACAGCTTTCTTT. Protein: CASSLRRESTAFF.